A single sample gave rise to the 26 T cell receptor beta chains below, sequenced in a study of beta chain features in type 1 diabetes. Study-wide points: Shortening that was moderate but significant affected the TCRB CDR3s of Type 1 diabetes patients in all four CD4+ subsets.

Antigens of these TCRs are unknown. Expressed TCRB transcripts were sequenced, since all the RNA that had been isolated was reverse transcribed. Repertoires were generated with immunoSEQ multiplex PCR, while TCRdb's copy carries only in-frame clones and drops some. Counted here are 680,000 or so clones, roughly 12% occurring once; the ten biggest clones make up about 0.02%. The sample consisted of naive CD4+ T cells from blood. The source is a man aged 18 to 29 with type 1 diabetes.

The chain has TRBV7-2 and TRBJ1-2; D unclear. The germline V gene encodes CDR1 SGHTA and CDR2 FQGNSA. The CDR3 has 11 residues. V lost 4 bases and J 3 bases, leaving 3 bases between the germline ends. The CDR3 sequence is CASSSYYGYTF. The CDR3 nucleotides are TGTGCCAGCAGCTCCTACTATGGCTACACCTTC.

This clone has only a few counts. The missing conserved phenylalanine or tryptophan at the end of this CDR3 makes a read error likely. It is unclear where the CDR3 begins or ends on the DNA, so no DNA is shown, and the CDR3 is as TCRdb lists it. This sequence joins TRBV6-4 and TRBJ2-7; whether TRBD2, the table's D call, matches the DNA was not checked. The V gene's germline CDR1 is MRHNA and CDR2 SNTAGT. The CDR3 totals 12 residues, both ends included. The CDR3 loop reads CASSDIGRLRGL.

Only a few counts were recorded for this clone. The chain couples TRBV4-1 to TRBJ2-1; possible D gene TRBD2, 5 bases. This CDR3 is 16 amino acids long. Germline-derived CDR1 and CDR2 are MGHRA and YSYEKL. The ends were cut back, 0 bases at V and 2 bases at J, with 11 bases in the middle. CDR3 residues: CASSQDSADTYNEQFF. In DNA, the CDR3 is TGCGCCAGCAGCCAAGATAGCGCAGATACCTACAATGAGCAGTTCTTC.

This chain links TRBV6-5 with TRBJ2-5; weak D call: TRBD1 (5 bases). V dropped 6 bases and J dropped 5 bases, with 13 bases sitting between them. This CDR3 has 13 residues. Germline V gene sequence: CDR1 MNHEY, CDR2 SVGAGI. Here the CDR3 reads CASRATVTETQYF. CDR3 nucleotides: TGTGCCAGCAGGGCGACAGTAACGGAGACCCAGTACTTC.

Only a few counts were recorded for this clone. The rearrangement uses TRBV30 and TRBJ1-5; D is uncertain. Germline V gene sequence: CDR1 GTSNPN, CDR2 SVGIG (reference sequence). V was cut by 0 bases and J by 2 bases, with 17 bases left in between. This CDR3 comprises 17 residues. The CDR3 DNA sequence: TGTGCCTGGAGTGTAGAGGGTAGCTCATTTGGCAATCAGCCCCAGCATTTT. Translating gives CAWSVEGSSFGNQPQHF.

This clone was seen more than once but under ten times. The rearrangement joins TRBV28 to TRBJ2-1; 9 bases agree with TRBD2. Losses at the gene ends were 8 bases for V and 5 bases for J; bases not matched to a gene: 16. This CDR3 region has 17 residues. Germline V gene sequence: CDR1 MDHEN, CDR2 SYDVKM. The chain's CDR3 is CASVRSGLAGANNEQFF. For the CDR3, the DNA is TGTGCCAGCGTCAGAAGTGGGTTAGCGGGGGCCAACAATGAGCAGTTCTTC.

This clone showed up just a few times. The chain uses TRBV15 and TRBJ2-7; D gene ambiguous. The germline V gene has CDR1 LNHNV and CDR2 YYDKDF (reference sequence). Trimming stripped 0 bases from V and 2 bases from J, with 11 bases between. The CDR3 length is 15 residues. CDR3 sequence reads: CATSRETVVTYEQYF. In DNA, the CDR3 is TGTGCCACCAGCAGAGAGACGGTGGTCACCTACGAGCAGTACTTC.

This clone was observed a few times. This rearrangement joins TRBV5-4 to TRBJ2-2; a possible D gene is TRBD2 (6 bases). The CDR3 sequence is 14 residues long. Germline V lookup: CDR1 SGHNT, CDR2 YYREEE (reference sequence). V was shortened by 3 bases and J by 6 bases, with 12 bases between the two germline ends. The CDR3 reads CASSSAGRSGELFF. In DNA form, the CDR3 reads TGTGCCAGCAGCTCAGCAGGGAGGTCCGGGGAGCTGTTTTTT.

The chain combines TRBV14 with TRBJ1-1; no clear D gene. Germline values: CDR1 SGHDN, CDR2 FVKESK. The CDR3 is 12 amino acids. Deletions cut 1 base from V and 8 bases from J, with 8 bases between. DNA of the CDR3: TGTGCCAGCAGCCAAGTCAAGGCCGAAGCTTTCTTT. The encoded protein is CASSQVKAEAFF.

V is TRBV30 and J is TRBJ1-3, with 7 nucleotides matching TRBD1. Germline CDR1 GTSNPN, CDR2 SVGIG (reference sequence). The CDR3 consists of 12 residues. J gave up 4 bases and V 6 bases, and 3 bases lay outside the gene matches. The CDR3 nucleotides are TGTGCCTGTGGGACAGACGGAAACACCATATATTTT. This translates into CACGTDGNTIYF.

The chain links TRBV4-1 to TRBJ1-5; D is undetermined. CDR3 length equals 13 residues. V lost 4 bases and J lost 5, with 9 bases in between. Germline CDR1 MGHRA, CDR2 YSYEKL. CDR3 sequence reads: CASSPKWDQPQHF. The CDR3 nucleotides read TGCGCCAGCAGCCCTAAGTGGGATCAGCCCCAGCATTTT.

This clone has only a few counts. This sequence joins TRBV14 and TRBJ2-6; D possibly corresponds to TRBD1 (6 bases). The CDR3 totals 15 residues. CDR1 SGHDN and CDR2 FVKESK come from the germline V gene. Trimming cost V 0 bases and J 9 bases, with 12 bases left between them. CDR3 sequence: CASSQDRQAGNVLTF. CDR3 in DNA: TGTGCCAGCAGCCAAGATCGACAGGCGGGCAACGTCCTGACTTTC.

This clone was picked up a small number of times. V gene TRBV10-3 combines with J gene TRBJ2-7; D not certain. The V gene's germline CDR1 is ENHRY and CDR2 SYGVKD. The CDR3 covers 13 residues. The CDR3: CGASGGDSYEQYF. The DNA for the CDR3 is TGTGGAGCGTCGGGTGGGGACTCCTACGAGCAGTACTTC.

This clone was seen more than once but under ten times. The chain combines TRBV5-1 with TRBJ1-1; no clear D gene. Germline assignment: CDR1 SGHRS and CDR2 YFSETQ. The CDR3 spans 15 residues. The V end lost 1 base, the J end lost 1 base, and 11 bases lay between the germline ends. The CDR3 region has the DNA TGCGCCAGCAGCTTGTCTGGTTTCTGGAACACTGAAGCTTTCTTT. Its translation: CASSLSGFWNTEAFF.

The chain links TRBV6-6 to TRBJ2-3; TRBD1 aligns across 7 bases. This CDR3 spans 14 amino acids. Trimming at V came to 7 bases and at J to 2 bases, leaving 6 bases not matched to a gene. The V gene's germline CDR1 is MNHNY and CDR2 SVGAGI (reference sequence). The DNA for the CDR3 is TGTGCCAGCAATCTGGGACAGCCCACAGATACGCAGTATTTT. This sequence encodes CASNLGQPTDTQYF.

The V and J genes are TRBV28 and TRBJ1-1; D is unclear. Germline V gene data show CDR1 as MDHEN and CDR2 as SYDVKM. V lost 3 bases and J 5 bases, leaving 16 bases between the germline ends. The CDR3 is 15 amino acids. This CDR3 reads CASSFPWGLGTEAFF. CDR3 DNA sequence: TGTGCCAGCAGTTTTCCCTGGGGTTTGGGAACTGAAGCTTTCTTT.

The chain uses TRBV7-9 and TRBJ2-7, with D possibly TRBD2 on 7 matching bases. Trimming took off 1 base at V and 2 bases at J, with 12 bases between the two ends. CDR3 length: 15 amino acids. Germline V lookup: CDR1 SEHNR, CDR2 FQNEAQ (reference sequence). This CDR3 reads CASSLEGGGAYEQYF. The CDR3 DNA reads as TGTGCCAGCAGCTTAGAGGGCGGGGGCGCCTACGAGCAGTACTTC.

The chain recombines TRBV28 with TRBJ1-5; tentative D call: TRBD1 (6 bases). The CDR3 extends over 11 amino acids. V was shortened by 10 bases and J by 7 bases, with 11 bases between the two germline ends. From germline, CDR1 is MDHEN and CDR2 SYDVKM. CDR3: CATGQTQPQHF. In DNA form, the CDR3 reads TGTGCCACTGGACAGACCCAGCCCCAGCATTTT.

The rearrangement links TRBV30 to TRBJ2-5; D not certain. CDR3 size: 13 residues. Germline CDR1 GTSNPN, CDR2 SVGIG (reference sequence). The V end lost 0 bases, the J end lost 5 bases, and 10 bases lay between the germline ends. The CDR3: CAWSVGLTETQYF. The CDR3 region has the DNA TGTGCCTGGAGTGTCGGTCTCACGGAGACCCAGTACTTC.

The CDR3 nucleotides are TGTGCCAGCAGCTTCGGGGAGGAAAGGCCCTATAATTCACCCCTCCACTTT. Translation: CASSFGEERPYNSPLHF. The rearrangement joins TRBV5-6 to TRBJ1-6; D not certain. V was shortened by 2 bases and J by 2 bases, with 14 bases between the two germline ends. Germline loops: CDR1 SGHDT, CDR2 YYEEEE. This CDR3 is built from 17 residues.

This clone has a handful of counts. This sample includes further DNA sequences coding for the same CDR3. The chain employs TRBV29-1 and TRBJ2-7, with D maybe TRBD1 (6 bases). Trimming shortened V by 4 bases and J by 1 base, and 11 bases separated the two germline ends. The CDR3 runs to 13 residues. Germline values: CDR1 SQVTM, CDR2 ANQGSEA. The CDR3 nucleotides read TGCAGCGTTGGAGGGACAAATTCCTACGAGCAGTACTTC. Residues: CSVGGTNSYEQYF.

This clone was seen a few times. For the CDR3, the DNA is TGTGCCAGCAGGGGGGGAACCAGCTATGGCTACACCTTC. This translates into CASRGGTSYGYTF. The chain has TRBV6-5 and TRBJ1-2; a possible D gene is TRBD1 (5 bases). Germline values: CDR1 MNHEY, CDR2 SVGAGI. The CDR3 spans 13 residues. Trimming took off 6 bases at V and 4 bases at J, with 12 bases between the two ends.

This clone has only a few counts. The rearrangement links TRBV18 to TRBJ1-1; D is possibly TRBD1 (5 bases). The CDR3 sequence is 14 residues long. Trimming took 3 bases from V and 1 from J, leaving 9 bases between them. Germline values: CDR1 KGHSH, CDR2 LQKENI. CDR3 DNA: TGTGCCAGCTCACCCGTCGACAGGAACACTGAAGCTTTCTTT. Residues: CASSPVDRNTEAFF.

This clone was counted between two and nine times. The V gene is TRBV7-9, the J gene TRBJ1-6, with TRBD1 matching over 7 bases. The CDR3 sequence is 18 residues long. J gave up 6 bases and V 4 bases, and 15 bases lay outside the gene matches. Per the germline V gene, CDR1 is SEHNR and CDR2 is FQNEAQ (reference sequence). The CDR3 protein is CASSSSRWGQLGNSPLHF. DNA of the CDR3: TGTGCCAGCAGCTCCTCCCGGTGGGGACAGCTCGGTAATTCACCCCTCCACTTT.

This clone was seen only a few times. The chain is built from TRBV7-2 and TRBJ2-4; D call uncertain. The CDR3 totals 15 residues. Per the germline V gene, CDR1 is SGHTA and CDR2 is FQGNSA. Trimming removed 5 bases from V and 6 bases from J, with 17 bases in between. The CDR3 loop is CASSLREPLGNIQYF. The DNA of the CDR3 is TGTGCCAGCAGCCTAAGGGAACCTCTCGGAAACATTCAGTACTTC. Using reference TRBV7-2 and TRBJ2-4 for the parts outside the CDR3, the full variable domain is GAGVSQSPSNKVTEKGKDVELRCDPISGHTALYWYRQSLGQGLEFLIYFQGNSAPDKSGLPSDRFSAERTGGSVSTLTIQRTQQEDSAVYLCASSLREPLGNIQYFGAGTRLSVL.

The chain is built from TRBV30 and TRBJ1-6, with 7 bases fitting TRBD1. This CDR3 comprises 14 residues. The ends lost 2 bases at V and 5 bases at J; junction bases unmatched: 3. The germline V gene encodes CDR1 GTSNPN and CDR2 SVGIG (reference sequence). The CDR3 bases are TGTGCCTGGAGTACAGGGGCGGATAATTCACCCCTCCACTTT. Translating it yields CAWSTGADNSPLHF.